The present entry profiles one T cell receptor beta chain with its context. Clones were sequenced by immunoSEQ multiplex PCR, and TCRdb holds only the in-frame ones, with some missing. The sample records roughly 68,000 clones, 85% to 95% being singletons. This CDR3 contains 14 residues. The germline V and J ends were trimmed by 6 bases and 2 bases, with 14 bases remaining between them. Germline loops: CDR1 WSHSY, CDR2 SAAADI. This sample was included in a study of technical replicates of blood from a few donors. The sample taken for sequencing was T cells isolated from PBMCs. The clonotype comes from a human donor in good health. The chain combines TRBV10-2 with TRBJ2-7; D perhaps matches TRBD1 (5 bases). The CDR3 DNA sequence: TGCGCCAGCAGGCCCCCGGACAAAACCTACGAGCAGTACTTC. Amino acids: CASRPPDKTYEQYF.